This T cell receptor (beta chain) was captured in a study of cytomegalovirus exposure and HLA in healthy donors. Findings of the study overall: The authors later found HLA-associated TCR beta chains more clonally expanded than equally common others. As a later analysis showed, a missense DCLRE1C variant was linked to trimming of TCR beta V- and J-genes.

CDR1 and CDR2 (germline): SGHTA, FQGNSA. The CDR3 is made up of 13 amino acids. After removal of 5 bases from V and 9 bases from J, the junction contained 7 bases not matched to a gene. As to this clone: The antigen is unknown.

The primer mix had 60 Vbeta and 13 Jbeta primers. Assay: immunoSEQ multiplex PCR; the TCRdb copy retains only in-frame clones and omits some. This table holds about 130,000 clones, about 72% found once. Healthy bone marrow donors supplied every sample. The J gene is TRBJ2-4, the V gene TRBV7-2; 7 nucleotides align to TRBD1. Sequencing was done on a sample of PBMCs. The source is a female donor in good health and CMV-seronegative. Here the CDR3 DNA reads TGTGCCAGCAGCGAAACAGGGGAAATCATTCAGTACTTC. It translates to CASSETGEIIQYF.